This TCR beta chain was documented in a study of blood T cell repertoires in COVID-19. The germline gives CDR1 MNHEY, CDR2 SVGEGT. The CDR3 runs to 13 residues. Trimming removed 2 bases at V and 7 bases at J, with 11 bases between. Methods used by the authors: Reference gene primers were amplified, and this amplification served to estimate nucleated cell counts. TCRdb keeps only in-frame clones here, not all; method: immunoSEQ multiplex PCR. That table supplies the V and J calls and clone size; D and trimming were determined from the DNA. This table holds over 150,000 clones, about 90% found once. The chain links TRBV6-2 or TRBV6-3 to TRBJ1-1; possibly TRBD1 for D (6 bases). Source material: peripheral blood. The receptor comes from a man over 45 with acute or convalescent COVID-19. CDR3 in DNA: TGTGCCAGCAGTTACCCTCAGGGGATTGAAGCTTTCTTT. Amino acid sequence: CASSYPQGIEAFF.